This TCR beta chain emerged from a study of blood T cell repertoires in COVID-19 (dated by TCRdb to 2020 to 2021). Study-wide context: Collaborator samples came from the United States, Italy and Spain and covered acute and convalescent phases of COVID-19. The material from the prospective study consisted of cDNA or gDNA derived from T cells, B-cell-depleted T cells, or PBMCs. Subjects who had been exposed to COVID-19, were actively infected with it, or had recovered from it provided the deeply sampled blood TCRbeta repertoires that made up the dataset. The repertoires were made available in a free public database intended to serve as a resource for research on the immune response to SARS-CoV-2. The samples were drawn from two sources: the first 160 participants of the ongoing ImmuneRACE study, and about 1,300 subjects contributed by 6 global collaborators. The sample metadata nearly always contained a de-identified subject ID, COVID-19 status, age in years and sex. Where available, HLA class I and class II types were taken from metadata supplied by the sample provider and were not determined by assay-based typing.

One collaborating source in Seattle enrolled patients during active infection and followed them longitudinally through the course of disease. The collaborating institutions used their own protocols to collect whole blood in K2EDTA tubes. For TCRbeta analysis, collaborators shipped samples as frozen whole blood, isolated PBMCs, or DNA extracted from either of those sample types. From cysteine to phenylalanine, the CDR3 is 16 amino acids long. Only the CDR3 portion is preserved as DNA: 48 bases, with reading frame beginning at the first base. This clone was observed a few times. Its specific antigen is unknown. The sample holds no much larger clone one base away, and base qualities are not on file. What the authors observed across the whole study: How much clinical and demographic metadata was included differed by source and by participant, and the metadata was provided uncurated.

The immunoSEQ Assay, a bias-controlled multiplex PCR, was used to amplify TCRbeta CDR3 regions from genomic DNA. Under the source paper's analysis protocol: Within the assay, amplification of reference gene primers was used to estimate how many nucleated cells each sample contained. To quantify the absolute abundance of each unique TCRbeta CDR3 rearrangement, sequence reads were collapsed and filtered. Productive Simpson clonality was computed per sample as the square root of Simpson's diversity index over productive rearrangements. This immuneACCESS table, as held by TCRdb, lists in-frame sequences with V and J called but not all clones. Of the missing ones, under half trace to an unresolved V gene in checked studies; the others have no known cause. D and trimming come from the DNA, and the V and J calls and clone size come from that table. This sample holds about 170,000 clones; roughly 84% were observed only once. More than 12% of the sample is held by the ten biggest clonotypes.

The source material was peripheral blood. The V and J segments used are TRBV21-1 and TRBJ2-1; TRBD2 is the table's D call and was not checked against the DNA. TRBV21-1 is a known pseudogene. This TCR was recovered from a woman aged 70-85 years with COVID-19, enrolled during active disease. The CDR3 protein: CASSKVEAGGPGEQFF. The DNA reads as follows: TGTGCCAGCAGCAAAGTAGAAGCGGGGGGGCCCGGTGAGCAGTTCTTC.